Each of the 3 T cell receptor beta chains below was sequenced from the same sample in a study of T cells after yellow fever vaccination. TCRdb independently ran MiXCR on the 5' RACE reads; one entry per CDR3 protein. Altogether around 550,000 distinct CDR3 sequences are present, around 21% being singletons, with the ten largest covering roughly an eighth. The sample was PBMCs, taken 15 days after the yellow fever booster vaccination. The receptor source for this set is a man aged 30-40 years who received the YFV17D yellow fever vaccine.

As to this clonotype: One base away lies a much larger clone, so this may be a sequencing read error. The chain uses TRBV3-1 and TRBJ2-7; D remains ambiguous. The V gene's germline CDR1 is LGHDT and CDR2 YNNKEL (reference sequence). The length of the CDR3 is 11 residues. V was clipped by 2 bases and J by 5 bases, with 4 bases between them. CDR3 bases: TGTGCCAGCAGCCAACGGAACGAGCAGTACTTC. Residues: CASSQRNEQYF.

The rearrangement uses TRBV9 and TRBJ2-3; a weak D match, TRBD2 (7 bases). Germline-derived CDR1 and CDR2 are SGDLS and YYNGEE. The CDR3 consists of 15 residues. V was shortened by 2 bases and J by 2 bases, with 12 bases between the two germline ends. The CDR3 sequence: CASSVGGANTDTQYF. For the CDR3, the DNA is TGTGCCAGCAGCGTTGGGGGGGCCAACACAGATACGCAGTATTTT.

The genes are TRBV6-5 and TRBJ2-7; D unclear. Germline CDR1 is MNHEY and CDR2 is SVGAGI. Trimming removed 7 bases from V and 3 bases from J, with 7 bases in between. There are 11 residues in the CDR3. The CDR3 nucleotides are TGTGCCAGCAAGCGAGGCTACGAGCAGTACTTC. Translating gives CASKRGYEQYF.